One sample yielded the 9 T cell receptor beta chains listed below, sequenced in a study of blood T cells in healthy people across ages. A second PCR of roughly 7 to 11 cycles used a sample-barcoded 5' primer and a J-beta primer mix. TCRdb re-derived calls from the 5' RACE reads in MiXCR, one entry per CDR3 protein. Among about 1.7 million distinct CDR3 sequences, roughly 30% were seen once, and the ten largest hold roughly 8.2%. Sequences were obtained from blood. The receptors were gathered from a woman in her twenties or thirties in good health.

V usage is TRBV14 and J usage is TRBJ2-7; D gene ambiguous. V was cut by 0 bases and J by 1 base, with 10 bases left in between. Germline V lookup: CDR1 SGHDN, CDR2 FVKESK. The CDR3 is made up of 15 amino acids. The CDR3 sequence: CASSQDLGPSYEQYF. CDR3 bases: TGTGCCAGCAGCCAAGATCTTGGGCCTTCCTACGAGCAGTACTTC.

This chain joins TRBV5-1 and TRBJ2-3; D remains ambiguous. Trimming removed 5 bases from V and 0 bases from J, with 10 bases in between. CDR3 length: 14 residues. Germline values: CDR1 SGHRS, CDR2 YFSETQ. CDR3 in amino acids: CASRSGFSTDTQYF. Written as DNA, the CDR3 is TGCGCCAGCAGATCGGGTTTTAGCACAGATACGCAGTATTTT.

V usage is TRBV7-9 and J usage is TRBJ2-5; a weak D match, TRBD1 (5 bases). The V end lost 4 bases, the J end lost 2 bases, and 11 bases lay between the germline ends. The CDR3 contains 14 residues. Germline lookup yields CDR1 SEHNR and CDR2 FQNEAQ (reference sequence). CDR3 nucleotide sequence: TGTGCCAGCAGCTCCTCGGACAAGCAAGAGACCCAGTACTTC. Its translation is CASSSSDKQETQYF.

The chain couples TRBV4-3 to TRBJ2-2; 7 bases fit TRBD2. J was trimmed by 2 bases and V by 1 base; bases with no gene match: 4. Germline V lookup: CDR1 LGHNA, CDR2 YSLEER. CDR3 length equals 16 residues. This CDR3 reads CASSQAGTTNTGELFF. The CDR3 region has the DNA TGCGCCAGCAGCCAAGCTGGGACTACCAACACCGGGGAGCTGTTTTTT.

This sequence joins TRBV5-1 and TRBJ2-7, with D tentatively TRBD1 or TRBD2 (5 bases each). The germline CDR1 and CDR2 sequences are SGHRS and YFSETQ. The V end lost 4 bases, the J end lost 0 bases, and 14 bases lay between the germline ends. There are 15 residues in the CDR3. CDR3 bases: TGCGCCAGCAGCCATGGGGACCCGAGCTCCTACGAGCAGTACTTC. It encodes CASSHGDPSSYEQYF.

V is TRBV11-2 and J is TRBJ1-2, with 8 bases identical to TRBD1. CDR3 length equals 14 residues. V lost 2 bases and J lost 6; bases outside the gene matches: 5. Germline-derived CDR1 and CDR2 are SGHAT and FQNNGV. CDR3 region: CASSLLQGGDGYTF. DNA of the CDR3: TGTGCCAGCAGCTTACTACAGGGGGGAGATGGCTACACCTTC.

This clonotype was recorded once. The junction departs from germline at one end; a sequencing error may be responsible. This rearrangement joins TRBV20-1 to TRBJ2-2; D is possibly TRBD2 (7 bases). This CDR3 comprises 14 residues. The germline gives CDR1 DFQATT, CDR2 SNEGSKA (reference sequence). CDR3 protein: CSARRGGNIGELFF. For the CDR3, the DNA is TGCAGTGCTAGGAGGGGGGGGAACATCGGGGAGCTGTTTTTT.

The table lists this clonotype with a few counts. The chain couples TRBV12-3 or TRBV12-4 to TRBJ1-2; D is uncertain. V lost 6 bases and J 4 bases, leaving 15 bases between the germline ends. The CDR3 covers 14 residues. CDR3 nucleotides: TGTGCCAGCAGCCCCTTGGCTCGATCCTATGGCTACACCTTC. Its protein is CASSPLARSYGYTF.

The chain has TRBV7-2 and TRBJ2-3; D is unresolved. The CDR3 loop spans 13 amino acids. Germline V gives CDR1 SGHTA, CDR2 FQGNSA. V dropped 5 bases and J dropped 4 bases, with 10 bases sitting between them. CDR3 DNA: TGTGCCAGCAGCCCGCTAAAGGCAGATACGCAGTATTTT. Translating it yields CASSPLKADTQYF.